The rows below give T cell receptor beta chains drawn from one sample of a study of blood T cell repertoires in COVID-19. The table came from immunoSEQ multiplex PCR; TCRdb's copy has only in-frame clones and leaves some out. The sample has approximately 200,000 clones; roughly nine tenths are singletons. Specimen: PBMCs or T cells enriched from blood (not recorded which). Receptor source: a woman under 40 who had recovered from COVID-19. Each CDR3 is given with its conserved first and last residue. A D gene is named only where the DNA matches it firmly. The listing skips clone size in some rows; elsewhere it reads once, few, many or a size class.

TGTGCCAGCAGCGCTGGAGTCTCGCGGGGACGCCTGGTAAATGAGCAGTTCTTC,CASSAGVSRGRLVNEQFF,NA,TRBV21-1,TRBJ2-1,NA
TGTGCCACCAGCAGAGAGACACTCAATGAAAAACTGTTTTTT,CATSRETLNEKLFF,NA,TRBV15,TRBJ1-4,NA
TGTGCCAGCAGCCAAGACAGGAACTATGGCTACACCTTC,CASSQDRNYGYTF,NA,TRBV4-2,TRBJ1-2,NA
TGCAGCGGTTCCTACAGGGCCGGGGAGCCCCAGCATTTT,CSGSYRAGEPQHF,few,TRBV29-1,TRBJ1-5,NA
TGTGCCAGCAGCCCATTAAGAAGGGGGTCGGACACCATATATTTT,CASSPLRRGSDTIYF,NA,TRBV14,TRBJ1-3,NA
TGTGCCAGCAGCCCCGTTGGGGGCGAGGGGGCCTCCTATGGCTACACCTTC,CASSPVGGEGASYGYTF,NA,TRBV7-2,TRBJ1-2,TRBD1
TGTGCCAGCAGCTCGGGGGACAGGTCCTACGAGCAGTACTTC,CASSSGDRSYEQYF,few,TRBV7-9,TRBJ2-7,TRBD1
TGCAGTGCTAGTAAGCAGGGGGCTGTAGGCAATCAGCCCCAGCATTTT,CSASKQGAVGNQPQHF,NA,TRBV20-1,TRBJ1-5,TRBD1
TGTGCCACCGAGATTATCACAGATACGCAGTATTTT,CATEIITDTQYF,NA,TRBV6-5,TRBJ2-3,NA
TGTGCTAGTGGTTTGGTGGCGGGAGGGTTCTCCTACGAGCAGTACTTC,CASGLVAGGFSYEQYF,NA,TRBV12-5,TRBJ2-7,TRBD2
TGTGCCAGTAGTATAGTGGCGGGAGGGCCGTCACAAGAGACCCAGTACTTC,CASSIVAGGPSQETQYF,NA,TRBV19,TRBJ2-5,TRBD2
TGTGCCAGCAGTTTCGGGGGGGGAGCCACTGAAGCTTTCTTT,CASSFGGGATEAFF,NA,TRBV27,TRBJ1-1,NA
TGTGCCAGCAGTGACTCGTGGGGCGGTGAAGCTTTCTTT,CASSDSWGGEAFF,NA,TRBV6-4,TRBJ1-1,NA
TGCGCCAGCAGCCAAACCGGGACAGGAGGTGAAAAACTGTTTTTT,CASSQTGTGGEKLFF,NA,TRBV4-1,TRBJ1-4,TRBD1
TGCGCCAGCAGCTCCGGGCAGGCGGAGGACAATGAGCAGTTCTTC,CASSSGQAEDNEQFF,few,TRBV5-1,TRBJ2-1,NA
TGTGCCAGCAGCCCCCGGAACGCCGGAGCTTTTTCCCTCCACTTT,CASSPRNAGAFSLHF,NA,TRBV7-8,TRBJ1-6,NA
TGCAGCGTTCACGGGACTAGCGGGTCAGTTCCGTATTTT,CSVHGTSGSVPYF,NA,TRBV29-1,TRBJ2-3,TRBD2
TGTGCCAGCCGAGAGAGGGCCGGACTTCTCAATGAGCAGTTCTTC,CASRERAGLLNEQFF,once,TRBV27,TRBJ2-1,NA
TGTGCCAGCAGCGGGACAGCGAACACTGAAGCTTTCTTT,CASSGTANTEAFF,NA,TRBV2,TRBJ1-1,TRBD1
TGTGCCAGCAGTTACTCGACTAGCGGGGGGTACGAGCAGTACTTC,CASSYSTSGGYEQYF,few,TRBV6-2/TRBV6-3,TRBJ2-7,TRBD2
TGTGCCAGCAGCACTGGGGGCGGGAGGACCGATTACGAGCAGTACTTC,CASSTGGGRTDYEQYF,few,TRBV5-4,TRBJ2-7,TRBD2
TGTGCCATTATCAGGGTTGACACCGGGGAGCTGTTTTTT,CAIIRVDTGELFF,NA,TRBV19,TRBJ2-2,NA
TGTGCCAGCGGGACCCCGGGGGACAGCTCTGAAGCTTTCTTT,CASGTPGDSSEAFF,once,TRBV5-6,TRBJ1-1,TRBD1
TGCGCCAGCAGCCAAGTGAGAGGGGAGACCCAGTACTTC,CASSQVRGETQYF,NA,TRBV4-3,TRBJ2-5,NA
TGTGCCAGCAACTTAGACACGGGAGAGATCTACGAGCAGTACTTC,CASNLDTGEIYEQYF,NA,TRBV7-6,TRBJ2-7,NA
TGTGCCAGCAGTTCCAGTGCATATGGCAATCAGCCCCAGCATTTT,CASSSSAYGNQPQHF,NA,TRBV27,TRBJ1-5,NA
TGCGCCAGCAGCCAAGACGGAGCCGGGGAGCTGTTTTTT,CASSQDGAGELFF,NA,TRBV4-1,TRBJ2-2,NA
TGTGCCAGCCAGTCGGCGGGGGCTTTAAATTCACCCCTCCACTTT,CASQSAGALNSPLHF,NA,TRBV5-4,TRBJ1-6,NA
TGTGCCAGCAGTGACCTGGTCGGGACTAGCGGGCCTGCCCCGCTTCATGAGCAGTTCTTC,CASSDLVGTSGPAPLHEQFF,NA,TRBV6-4,TRBJ2-1,TRBD2
TGTGCCATCAGTCAATTGACAGAGAACACTGAAGCTTTCTTT,CAISQLTENTEAFF,NA,TRBV10-3,TRBJ1-1,NA
TGTGCCAGCAGTTTTCCCGAGGGTGGCTATGGCTACACCTTC,CASSFPEGGYGYTF,NA,TRBV28,TRBJ1-2,NA